Listed here are 20 T cell receptor beta chains from one sample, sequenced in a study of blood T cells in healthy people across ages. A sample-barcoded 5' primer and a J-beta primer mix were used in a second PCR of about 6 to 11 cycles. TCRdb re-called the 5' RACE reads with MiXCR, one entry per CDR3 protein. This repertoire shows about 730,000 distinct CDR3 sequences, around 40% found once; its top ten account for 20%. Sequenced material: blood. The receptors originated from a woman aged 60-75 years in good health.

This clonotype was detected only a few times. This rearrangement joins TRBV4-2 to TRBJ2-3, with D unresolved. CDR3 size: 14 residues. CDR1 and CDR2 (germline): LGHNA, YNFKEQ. With 0 bases removed from V and 2 bases from J, the gap between germline ends came to 6 bases. The CDR3 reads CASSQDPFTDTQYF. CDR3 DNA sequence: TGTGCCAGCAGCCAAGATCCCTTCACAGATACGCAGTATTTT.

This clonotype was counted many times. The chain has TRBV7-2 and TRBJ2-6, with TRBD1 identical over 7 bases. The V and J ends lost 3 bases and 2 bases, in that order; junction bases with no gene match: 1. CDR1 and CDR2 (germline): SGHTA, FQGNSA. The CDR3 extends over 15 amino acids. This CDR3 is CASSLTGTGANVLTF. The CDR3 DNA sequence: TGTGCCAGCAGCTTGACAGGGACTGGGGCCAACGTCCTGACTTTC.

V usage is TRBV4-2 and J usage is TRBJ1-1; 11 bases are a match to TRBD1. Trimming removed 4 bases from V and 3 bases from J; junction bases left unmatched: 7. CDR3 size: 16 residues. Germline V CDR1 and CDR2: LGHNA, YNFKEQ. CDR3 DNA sequence: TGTGCCAGCAGCCCCCGGACAGGGGGCGGGTACACTGAAGCTTTCTTT. Translating gives CASSPRTGGGYTEAFF.

In the case of this clonotype: A much larger clone lies one base from this, so it may be a read error. A read error is likely, as this CDR3 ends without the conserved phenylalanine or tryptophan. The V gene is TRBV29-1, the J gene TRBJ2-7; 8 bases fit TRBD1. Germline CDR1 is SQVTM and CDR2 is ANQGSEA. This CDR3 is built from 13 residues. V shed 7 bases, J shed 4 bases, and the junction held 9 bases outside the gene matches. The CDR3 sequence is CSARTGNMYEQYL. CDR3 sequence (DNA): TGCAGCGCCCGGACAGGGAATATGTACGAGCAGTACTTA.

The chain joins TRBV9 to TRBJ2-5; D unresolved. The V end lost 0 bases, the J end lost 0 bases, and 9 bases lay between the germline ends. Germline loops: CDR1 SGDLS, CDR2 YYNGEE. The CDR3 has 15 amino acids. The CDR3 spells CASSVGRHNQETQYF. CDR3 bases: TGTGCCAGCAGCGTAGGGCGACACAACCAAGAGACCCAGTACTTC.

Comments on this clonotype: A much larger clone differs by one base, so this may be a read error. The gene calls are TRBV7-2 and TRBJ2-5; TRBD1 is a possible D gene (5 bases). The CDR3 loop spans 15 amino acids. CDR1 and CDR2 (germline): SGHTA, FQGNSA. Trimming pared 1 base from V and 11 bases from J, leaving 20 bases between. As DNA, the CDR3 is TGTGCCAGCAGCTTAGACCAGGGCTGGGGAAATGAGCAGTACTTC. It translates to CASSLDQGWGNEQYF.

Remarks on this clonotype: Being one base from a much bigger clone, this may be a read error. The V and J genes are TRBV5-1 and TRBJ2-3; 10 bases line up with TRBD1. The CDR3 spans 15 residues. CDR1 is SGHRS, CDR2 YFSETQ, per germline. For the CDR3, the DNA is TGCGTCAGCAGTTCTTGGGACAGGGGAGCGAATACGCAGTATTTT. It encodes CVSSSWDRGANTQYF.

The rearrangement joins TRBV3-1 to TRBJ2-1, with unresolved D. Trimming left V 1 base short and J 6 bases short, with 10 bases between. CDR1 LGHDT and CDR2 YNNKEL come from the germline V gene (reference sequence). CDR3 length: 14 amino acids. For the CDR3, the DNA is TGTGCCAGCAGCCAAGCGAGACGTAGCAATGAGCAGTTCTTC. Encoded protein: CASSQARRSNEQFF.

A note on this clonotype: A read error may account for a junction end that differs from germline. The CDR3 here is CAISDQGQGSGYTF. CDR3 nucleotides: TGTGCCATCAGTGACCAAGGACAGGGAAGTGGCTACACCTTC. The J gene is TRBJ1-2, the V gene TRBV6-4; the match to TRBD1 covers 8 bases. This CDR3 contains 14 residues. The V gene's germline CDR1 is MRHNA and CDR2 SNTAGT.

This clonotype was recorded many times. The chain recombines TRBV7-3 with TRBJ2-1; tentative D call: TRBD2 (5 bases). V was cut by 2 bases and J by 6 bases, with 14 bases left in between. CDR1 SGHTA and CDR2 FQGTGA come from the germline V gene. This CDR3 has 15 residues. CDR3 in amino acids: CASSLDGISANEQFF. In DNA, the CDR3 is TGTGCCAGCAGCTTAGACGGGATCTCGGCCAATGAGCAGTTCTTC.

The chain has TRBV9 and TRBJ2-7, with 10 nucleotides matching TRBD2. Germline V gives CDR1 SGDLS, CDR2 YYNGEE. The V gene end was trimmed by 3 bases and the J gene end by 3 bases; junction bases not matched to a gene: 3. The CDR3 covers 14 residues. Here the CDR3 reads CASSAGTSVYEQYF. The CDR3 DNA sequence: TGTGCCAGCAGCGCCGGGACTAGCGTCTACGAGCAGTACTTC.

J is TRBJ2-1 and V is TRBV7-8; TRBD2 might be the D (5 bases). The CDR3 has 13 residues. The germline V and J ends were trimmed by 11 bases and 8 bases, with 19 bases remaining between them. Germline loops: CDR1 SGHVS, CDR2 FQNEAQ. The CDR3 nucleotides are TGTGCCTGCGAGGTCGGCGGGCGGGATGAGCAGTTCTTC. Translation: CACEVGGRDEQFF.

The V and J genes are TRBV11-2 and TRBJ2-7; D is unclear. This CDR3 comprises 15 residues. V lost 0 bases and J lost 4, with 13 bases in between. Germline CDR1 SGHAT, CDR2 FQNNGV. For the CDR3, the DNA is TGTGCCAGCAGCTTAGATCTCAGAAGAACTTACGAGCAGTACTTC. Its translation: CASSLDLRRTYEQYF.

The rearrangement joins TRBV5-1 to TRBJ2-7, with D possibly TRBD1 on 5 matching bases. CDR3 length: 13 amino acids. The germline V and J ends were trimmed by 0 bases and 7 bases, with 11 bases remaining between them. Looked up from germline, CDR1 is SGHRS and CDR2 is YFSETQ. The CDR3 loop reads CASSLGGRDEQYF. The CDR3 DNA reads TGCGCCAGCAGCTTGGGGGGCAGGGATGAGCAGTACTTC.

The chain employs TRBV20-1 and TRBJ2-1; D tentatively fits TRBD1 or TRBD2 (5 bases each). CDR3 length: 13 residues. The germline gives CDR1 DFQATT, CDR2 SNEGSKA (reference sequence). V was shortened by 2 bases and J by 3 bases, with 8 bases between the two germline ends. DNA of the CDR3: TGCAGTGCTAGAACGGGGCGCTACAATGAGCAGTTCTTC. Its protein product is CSARTGRYNEQFF.

This clonotype was recorded a few times. This rearrangement joins TRBV24-1 to TRBJ2-2; D possibly corresponds to TRBD1 (6 bases). CDR1 is KGHDR and CDR2 is SFDVKD in the germline V gene. The ends were cut back, 4 bases at V and 7 bases at J, with 15 bases in the middle. The CDR3 has 15 amino acids. CDR3 in amino acids: CATSDPTGSVGELFF. In nucleotides, the CDR3 is TGTGCCACCAGTGACCCAACAGGGTCGGTCGGGGAGCTGTTTTTT.

In the case of this clonotype: This clone may be a read error of a much larger clone one base away. The chain links TRBV9 to TRBJ2-7; TRBD1 matches 10 bases. CDR3 length: 15 amino acids. Germline loops: CDR1 SGDLS, CDR2 YYNGEE. V lost 5 bases to trimming and J lost 7 bases; unmatched junction nucleotides: 12. This CDR3 is CASSDRQGAKNEQYF. The CDR3 DNA reads as TGTGCCAGCAGTGATAGACAGGGGGCGAAAAATGAGCAGTACTTC.

There are many counts of this clonotype. The chain links TRBV29-1 to TRBJ2-5; D possibly corresponds to TRBD1 (6 bases). Germline CDR1 SQVTM, CDR2 ANQGSEA. The CDR3 is made up of 14 amino acids. The V gene lost 8 bases and the J gene lost 2 bases, with 18 bases spanning the gap. DNA of the CDR3: TGCAGCAAGTACCCTCGGACAGCTCAAGAGACCCAGTACTTC. Its protein product is CSKYPRTAQETQYF.

This clonotype has just a few counts. The chain uses TRBV3-1 and TRBJ2-7; tentative D call: TRBD1 (6 bases). Germline V gives CDR1 LGHDT, CDR2 YNNKEL (reference sequence). The CDR3 totals 15 residues. V was pared by 3 bases and J by 2 bases, with 14 bases between. The CDR3 DNA is TGTGCCAGCAGCCACGCAGGGGCCCTCCCCTACGAGCAGTACTTC. Its protein is CASSHAGALPYEQYF.

This chain connects TRBV12-3 or TRBV12-4 to TRBJ2-7, with D perhaps matching TRBD1 (6 bases). The CDR3 runs 14 residues. V gave up 5 bases and J gave up 3 bases, with 14 bases separating them. CDR3 nucleotides: TGTGCCAGCAGTGACGGGACACGATTCTACGAGCAGTACTTC. It yields the protein CASSDGTRFYEQYF.